The 10 T cell receptor beta chains in this list originate from one sample, sequenced in a study of T-cell reconstitution after alpha-beta-depleted transplantation in children. Unique molecular identifiers were used in preparing the TCRbeta library. TCRdb independently ran MiXCR on the PCR reads; one entry per CDR3 protein. The data contain approximately 300,000 distinct CDR3 sequences, 6% to 10% of them seen just once; the ten biggest clones take up approximately 8.6%. Findings and limits, study-wide: Most T-cell counts and diversity one year after the transplant came from T cells that were newly produced.

Their recognized antigens are unknown. Sample: peripheral blood, taken 360 days after TCRalphabeta/CD19-depleted stem cell transplant. These receptors were obtained from a female patient aged 2 to 10 who had a stem cell transplant for Fanconi anemia, so the T cells may come from the graft donor.

The chain carries TRBV2 and TRBJ2-3, with D tentatively TRBD1 or TRBD2 (5 bases each). Trimming took off 6 bases at V and 2 bases at J, with 12 bases between the two ends. Germline CDR1 and CDR2: SNHLY and FYNNEI. This CDR3 comprises 14 residues. CDR3 residues: CASRWDLYTDTQYF. The CDR3 bases are TGTGCCAGCAGATGGGACCTCTACACAGATACGCAGTATTTT.

This clonotype was picked up many times. The chain uses TRBV5-1 and TRBJ2-7; D may match TRBD1 or TRBD2 (5 bases each). Trimming took off 1 base at V and 2 bases at J, with 10 bases between the two ends. CDR3 length equals 14 residues. Looked up from germline, CDR1 is SGHRS and CDR2 is YFSETQ. The CDR3: CASSLYGAPYEQYF. The CDR3 DNA reads TGCGCCAGCAGCTTGTACGGGGCACCCTACGAGCAGTACTTC.

This clonotype was detected ten times or more. This rearrangement joins TRBV9 to TRBJ2-1, with unresolved D. The CDR3 covers 11 residues. Germline V gene data show CDR1 as SGDLS and CDR2 as YYNGEE. V lost 0 bases and J 8 bases, leaving 3 bases between the germline ends. CDR3 sequence: CASSVDDEQFF. The CDR3 bases are TGTGCCAGCAGCGTAGACGATGAGCAGTTCTTC.

This clonotype was counted between two and nine times. The junction and the germline gene differ at one end; a read error may be behind it. This chain uses TRBV5-1 with TRBJ2-7; 13 bases are shared with TRBD2. CDR1 and CDR2 from the germline V gene are SGHRS and YFSETQ. CDR3 length: 14 amino acids. CDR3 sequence (DNA): TGCACCAGCACCACTAGCGGGAGGGGTTACGAGCAGTACTTC. It translates to CTSTTSGRGYEQYF.

This clonotype was seen ten or more times. V usage is TRBV3-1 and J usage is TRBJ2-4; perhaps TRBD1 as D (6 bases). Germline V gene data show CDR1 as LGHDT and CDR2 as YNNKEL (reference sequence). V lost 5 bases, J lost 1 base, and 6 bases lay in between. The CDR3 loop spans 13 amino acids. The CDR3 loop is CASSTGAKNIQYF. CDR3 sequence (DNA): TGTGCCAGCAGCACAGGGGCCAAAAACATTCAGTACTTC.

The chain recombines TRBV20-1 with TRBJ1-2, with D maybe TRBD1 (5 bases). From germline, CDR1 is DFQATT and CDR2 SNEGSKA (reference sequence). The CDR3 loop spans 13 amino acids. V lost 6 bases, J lost 2 bases, and 13 bases lay in between. The CDR3 nucleotides are TGCAGTGCATCGAGAGGGGAAAACTATGGCTACACCTTC. Protein sequence: CSASRGENYGYTF.

This clonotype was observed at least ten times. The V gene is TRBV7-2, the J gene TRBJ1-5, with D possibly being TRBD1 (6 bases). The CDR3 consists of 15 residues. V lost 2 bases, J lost 4 bases, and 12 bases lay in between. Germline CDR1 and CDR2: SGHTA and FQGNSA. The CDR3 DNA sequence: TGTGCCAGCAGCTTATACAGGGCTTTGAATCAGCCCCAGCATTTT. The encoded protein is CASSLYRALNQPQHF.

This clonotype has a count of ten or more. This sequence joins TRBV9 and TRBJ2-3; D call uncertain. V was clipped by 0 bases and J by 2 bases, with 7 bases between them. Per germline, CDR1 SGDLS and CDR2 YYNGEE. The length of the CDR3 is 14 residues. CDR3 sequence (DNA): TGTGCCAGCAGCGTAGACCCAAACACAGATACGCAGTATTTT. It encodes CASSVDPNTDTQYF.

V and J are TRBV29-1 and TRBJ1-1; D is undetermined. The V end was cut by 8 bases, the J end by 4 bases, with 17 bases between. Germline-derived CDR1 and CDR2 are SQVTM and ANQGSEA. This CDR3 spans 13 amino acids. The CDR3 nucleotides are TGCAGCCTCGGGCCTTCTGTAGGCACTGAAGCTTTCTTT. Its translation: CSLGPSVGTEAFF.

This clonotype was found many times. This may be a read error: a much more frequent sequence differs by one nucleotide. The genes are TRBV9 and TRBJ2-1; perhaps TRBD1 as D (6 bases). Germline V gene sequence: CDR1 SGDLS, CDR2 YYNGEE. V was clipped by 2 bases and J by 12 bases, with 21 bases between them. The CDR3 loop spans 15 amino acids. The CDR3, as DNA: TGTGCCAGCAGCGTGAACAGGGAACTACGGGCCGTGCAGTTCTTC. Encoded protein: CASSVNRELRAVQFF.